The 19 T cell receptor beta chains listed next were all sequenced from one sample in a study of response to subunit inactivated influenza vaccine. Each CDR3 protein gets one entry after TCRdb re-called the RT-PCR reads with MiXCR. This sample has about 830,000 distinct CDR3 sequences, with approximately 17% found just once. The material was PBMCs from blood, obtained 5 days after vaccination. These receptors all come from a man in his fifties who received an inactivated influenza vaccine.

This clonotype occurred a few times. The CDR3 loop reads CASTHPDAGDTQYF. CDR3 sequence (DNA): TGTGCCAGCACCCACCCCGACGCAGGAGATACGCAGTATTTT. The rearrangement joins TRBV6-2 or TRBV6-3 to TRBJ2-3, with D unclear. The ends were cut back, 7 bases at V and 5 bases at J, with 16 bases in the middle. The CDR3 loop spans 14 amino acids. Germline CDR1 MNHEY, CDR2 SVGEGT.

The chain combines TRBV10-3 with TRBJ2-7; D call uncertain. This CDR3 comprises 15 residues. Germline values: CDR1 ENHRY, CDR2 SYGVKD. V dropped 0 bases and J dropped 3 bases, with 12 bases sitting between them. Here the CDR3 DNA reads TGTGCCATCAGTGAGTCTCAGCCCCCTATCTACGAGCAGTACTTC. Its translation is CAISESQPPIYEQYF.

The rearrangement joins TRBV12-3 or TRBV12-4 to TRBJ2-2, with D hard to call. V was trimmed by 5 bases and J by 6 bases, leaving 7 bases between them. The CDR3 sequence is 12 residues long. CDR3 bases: TGTGCCAGCAGTCCCTCACCCGGGGAGCTGTTTTTT. This translates into CASSPSPGELFF.

The chain couples TRBV20-1 to TRBJ2-3; TRBD2 is a possible D gene (6 bases). Germline CDR1 DFQATT, CDR2 SNEGSKA (reference sequence). V was clipped by 6 bases and J by 2 bases, with 15 bases between them. The CDR3 has 14 amino acids. The CDR3 loop is CSALAGSYTDTQYF. The CDR3 bases are TGCAGTGCGCTCGCCGGGAGTTACACAGATACGCAGTATTTT.

This clonotype was seen more than once but under ten times. This chain connects TRBV7-6 to TRBJ2-5; TRBD2 might be the D (7 bases). The ends were cut back, 2 bases at V and 5 bases at J, with 15 bases in the middle. The CDR3 has 15 amino acids. Germline CDR1 SGHVS, CDR2 FNYEAQ. CDR3 protein: CASSLFAGAAETQYF. In nucleotides, the CDR3 is TGTGCCAGCAGCTTATTTGCGGGGGCCGCGGAGACCCAGTACTTC.

This clonotype was found a few times. The V gene is TRBV27, the J gene TRBJ1-2; D is ambiguous. Looked up from germline, CDR1 is MNHEY and CDR2 is SMNVEV (reference sequence). This CDR3 spans 13 amino acids. V dropped 5 bases and J dropped 4 bases, with 11 bases sitting between them. In DNA, the CDR3 is TGTGCCAGCAGTCCATATATGGGCTATGGCTACACCTTC. Translation gives CASSPYMGYGYTF.

The chain combines TRBV12-3 or TRBV12-4 with TRBJ2-3; D not resolved. The CDR3 extends over 13 amino acids. V was pared by 3 bases and J by 1 base, with 5 bases between. The CDR3: CASSFVGTDTQYF. The CDR3 coding sequence is TGTGCCAGCAGTTTCGTCGGCACAGATACGCAGTATTTT.

V and J are TRBV28 and TRBJ2-1, with 9 bases lining up with TRBD2. Unmatched junction bases numbered 9, after V lost 5 bases and J lost 4 bases. Germline V CDR1 and CDR2: MDHEN, SYDVKM. There are 16 residues in the CDR3. CDR3 loop: CASSTVAGGPYNEQFF. The CDR3 DNA follows: TGTGCCAGCAGTACCGTGGCGGGAGGGCCTTACAATGAGCAGTTCTTC.

The chain is built from TRBV10-3 and TRBJ2-3, with D perhaps matching TRBD1 (6 bases). Trimming took off 4 bases at V and 0 bases at J, with 14 bases between the two ends. Germline V gene sequence: CDR1 ENHRY, CDR2 SYGVKD. The CDR3 runs to 16 residues. The CDR3 DNA reads TGTGCCATCAGTGTCTTGCCGGGACAAAGCACAGATACGCAGTATTTT. Amino acids: CAISVLPGQSTDTQYF.

This clonotype was picked up a small number of times. The chain is built from TRBV10-3 and TRBJ2-3; D gene ambiguous. The length of the CDR3 is 15 residues. The germline CDR1 and CDR2 sequences are ENHRY and SYGVKD. Trimming pared 1 base from V and 4 bases from J, leaving 12 bases between. CDR3: CAISEYTSSADTQYF. In nucleotides, the CDR3 is TGTGCCATCAGTGAGTATACCTCGTCCGCAGATACGCAGTATTTT.

There are a few counts of this clonotype. The V call is TRBV6-2 or TRBV6-3, the J call TRBJ2-1; 7 bases are shared with TRBD2. The CDR3 covers 17 residues. Looked up from germline, CDR1 is MNHEY and CDR2 is SVGEGT. J lost 1 base, V lost 2 bases, and 8 bases had no gene match. CDR3 amino acids: CASSYLYRGGSYNEQFF. In nucleotides, the CDR3 is TGTGCCAGCAGTTACCTTTACCGCGGGGGATCCTACAATGAGCAGTTCTTC.

The V gene is TRBV4-2, the J gene TRBJ1-4; TRBD1 is a possible D gene (5 bases). The germline CDR1 and CDR2 sequences are LGHNA and YNFKEQ. Trimming took 0 bases from V and 7 from J, leaving 15 bases between them. The CDR3 is made up of 16 amino acids. CDR3 sequence reads: CASSQENTGPLEKLFF. The CDR3 region has the DNA TGTGCCAGCAGCCAAGAAAATACAGGACCCCTTGAAAAACTGTTTTTT.

The V call is TRBV3-1, the J call TRBJ2-1; D ambiguous. V was shortened by 0 bases and J by 7 bases, with 10 bases between the two germline ends. The CDR3 covers 14 residues. From germline, CDR1 is LGHDT and CDR2 YNNKEL (reference sequence). CDR3 bases: TGTGCCAGCAGCCAAGATGTCTACACGAATGAGCAGTTCTTC. Its protein is CASSQDVYTNEQFF.

There are many counts of this clonotype. The chain uses TRBV5-1 and TRBJ2-5, with a weak D call TRBD2 (5 bases). Germline CDR1 reads SGHRS; CDR2 reads YFSETQ. The CDR3 totals 13 residues. Trimming cost V 5 bases and J 0 bases, with 8 bases left between them. The CDR3 sequence is CASRPGNQETQYF. CDR3 DNA sequence: TGCGCCAGCAGACCGGGGAACCAAGAGACCCAGTACTTC.

This clonotype was seen repeatedly, ten times or more. This chain joins TRBV12-3 or TRBV12-4 and TRBJ2-1, with a possible D match to TRBD2 (6 bases). This CDR3 spans 17 amino acids. V was clipped by 3 bases and J by 7 bases, with 22 bases between them. This chain's CDR3 is CASSFWGEVVSENEQFF. CDR3 nucleotide sequence: TGTGCCAGCAGTTTTTGGGGGGAAGTCGTTTCCGAGAATGAGCAGTTCTTC.

The chain employs TRBV5-1 and TRBJ2-1; 10 bases align to TRBD2. CDR3 size: 16 residues. J was trimmed by 9 bases and V by 4 bases; bases with no gene match: 13. The germline CDR1 and CDR2 sequences are SGHRS and YFSETQ. CDR3 in DNA: TGCGCCAGCAGCATGAATAGCGGGGGGCGTTCGGGTGAGCAGTTCTTC. Residues: CASSMNSGGRSGEQFF.

This clonotype was detected only a few times. The rearrangement links TRBV21-1 to TRBJ2-1; the D call in the table, TRBD2, was not verified against the DNA. TRBV21-1 is designated a pseudogene. The CDR3 consists of 17 residues. CDR3 protein: CASSKKAGLALHNEQFF. The CDR3, as DNA: TGTGCCAGCAGCAAAAAGGCAGGACTAGCCCTTCACAATGAGCAGTTCTTC.

This chain links TRBV20-1 with TRBJ2-7; TRBD1 matches at 10 bases. Trimming at V came to 1 base and at J to 3 bases, leaving 3 bases not matched to a gene. This CDR3 is built from 14 residues. Germline CDR1 reads DFQATT; CDR2 reads SNEGSKA (reference sequence). Here the CDR3 DNA reads TGCAGTGCTAGAGGCGGGACAGGGGTCTACGAGCAGTACTTC. This sequence encodes CSARGGTGVYEQYF.

This chain connects TRBV6-1 to TRBJ2-5, with 7 bases aligning to TRBD2. The trim removed 6 bases at V and 2 bases at J, leaving 6 bases unmatched. Germline V gene lookup returns CDR1 MNHNS and CDR2 SASEGT. The CDR3 consists of 14 residues. The CDR3 sequence is CASRSSGIQETQYF. The CDR3 DNA is TGTGCCAGCAGGTCTAGCGGAATTCAAGAGACCCAGTACTTC.